This TCR beta chain stems from a study of neoadjuvant anti-PD-1 for oral cavity cancer. This clone appeared once. The method was immunoSEQ multiplex PCR; TCRdb's version includes in-frame clones alone and lacks a portion of them. The data show approximately 7,600 clones, with more than 50% seen just once and about 10% held by the top ten. These oral cavity squamous cell carcinomas were HPV-negative and locally advanced. The TCR originated in a person between 35 and 79 years old with oral cavity squamous cell carcinoma. The source material was tumor tissue, sampled before nivolumab (anti-PD-1) treatment.

The CDR3 reads CASSPDRGKEQYF. The CDR3 nucleotides read TGTGCCAGCTCACCCGACAGGGGTAAGGAGCAGTACTTC. The chain employs TRBV18 and TRBJ2-7, with 8 bases matching TRBD1. Germline values: CDR1 KGHSH, CDR2 LQKENI. The CDR3 is made up of 13 amino acids. Trimming cost V 3 bases and J 7 bases; bases outside gene matches: 5.